This T cell receptor beta chain was captured by sequencing in a study of blood T cell repertoires in COVID-19. Study as a whole: Samples taken during acute and convalescent COVID-19 were collected in the United States, Italy and Spain. PBMCs, B-cell-depleted T cells, or T cells were the source of the cDNA or gDNA that made up the material.

The method was immunoSEQ multiplex PCR; TCRdb's version includes in-frame clones alone and lacks a portion of them. In the table there are under 200,000 clones, about 87% of which are singletons. The trim removed 5 bases at V and 5 bases at J, leaving 7 bases unmatched. The germline V gene encodes CDR1 KGHSY and CDR2 FQNENV. This CDR3 is built from 15 residues. The genes are TRBV16 and TRBJ2-1; 9 bases align to TRBD2. This clonotype originated in a woman aged 70-85 years with COVID-19, enrolled during active disease. The specimen sequenced was peripheral blood. The CDR3 loop is CASSLAAGGDNEQFF. The CDR3 DNA sequence: TGTGCCAGCAGCTTGGCGGCGGGGGGGGACAATGAGCAGTTCTTC. The full variable domain, rest sourced from reference TRBV16 and TRBJ2-1, is GEEVAQTPKHLVRGEGQKAKLYCAPIKGHSYVFWYQQVLKNEFKFLISFQNENVFDETGMPKERFSAKCLPNSPCSLEIQATKLEDSAVYFCASSLAAGGDNEQFFGPGTRLTVL.